The sequence of this TCR beta chain was determined in a study of blood T cell repertoires in COVID-19. Study-level information: PBMCs, B-cell-depleted T cells, or T cells provided the cDNA or gDNA that made up the material.

Repertoires were generated with immunoSEQ multiplex PCR, while TCRdb's copy carries only in-frame clones and drops some. This sample has some 62,000 clones, with around 76% found just once. Germline V gene sequence: CDR1 SNHLY, CDR2 FYNNEI. The J segment lost 0 bases and the V segment lost 2 bases, leaving 4 bases of the junction unmatched. The CDR3 runs 16 residues. This TCR was sampled from a human donor in a cohort sampled during active COVID-19. Sequenced sample: peripheral blood. The rearrangement links TRBV2 to TRBJ1-1; 9 positions match TRBD1. Here the CDR3 DNA reads TGTGCCAGCAGTGAAACCACAGGGGGCTTGAACACTGAAGCTTTCTTT. Protein product: CASSETTGGLNTEAFF.